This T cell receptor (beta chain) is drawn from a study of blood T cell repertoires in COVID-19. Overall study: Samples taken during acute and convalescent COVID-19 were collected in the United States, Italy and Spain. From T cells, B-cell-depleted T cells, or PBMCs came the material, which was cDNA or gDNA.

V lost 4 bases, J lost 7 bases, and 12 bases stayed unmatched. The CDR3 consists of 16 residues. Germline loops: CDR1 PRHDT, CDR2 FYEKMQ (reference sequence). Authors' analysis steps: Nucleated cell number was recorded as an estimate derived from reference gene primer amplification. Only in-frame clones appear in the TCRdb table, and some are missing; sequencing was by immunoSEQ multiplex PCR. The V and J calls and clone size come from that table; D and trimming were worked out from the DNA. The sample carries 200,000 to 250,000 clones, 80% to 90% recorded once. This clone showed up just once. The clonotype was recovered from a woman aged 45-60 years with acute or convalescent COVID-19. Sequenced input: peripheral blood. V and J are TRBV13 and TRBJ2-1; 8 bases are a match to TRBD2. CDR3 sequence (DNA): TGTGCCAGCAGCTCCTCCGTCGGGGGGGCCAGGAATGAGCAGTTCTTC. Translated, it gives CASSSSVGGARNEQFF.